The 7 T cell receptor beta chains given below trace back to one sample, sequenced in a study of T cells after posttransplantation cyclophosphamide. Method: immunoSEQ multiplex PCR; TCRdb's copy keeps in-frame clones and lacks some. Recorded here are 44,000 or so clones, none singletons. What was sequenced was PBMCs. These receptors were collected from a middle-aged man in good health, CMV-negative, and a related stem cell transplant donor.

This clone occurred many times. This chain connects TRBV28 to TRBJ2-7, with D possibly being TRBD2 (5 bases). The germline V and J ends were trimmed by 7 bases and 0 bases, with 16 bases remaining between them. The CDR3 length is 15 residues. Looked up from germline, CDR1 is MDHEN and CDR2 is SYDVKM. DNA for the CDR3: TGTGCCAGCACTACTAGGACTCCTAGCTCCTACGAGCAGTACTTC. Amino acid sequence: CASTTRTPSSYEQYF.

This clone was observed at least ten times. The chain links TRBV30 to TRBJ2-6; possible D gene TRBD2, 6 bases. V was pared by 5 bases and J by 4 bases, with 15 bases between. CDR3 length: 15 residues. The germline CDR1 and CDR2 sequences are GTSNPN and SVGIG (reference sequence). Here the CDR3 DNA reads TGTGCCTGGGGTCTCGGGGGTGGAGGGGCCAACGTCCTGACTTTC. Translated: CAWGLGGGGANVLTF.

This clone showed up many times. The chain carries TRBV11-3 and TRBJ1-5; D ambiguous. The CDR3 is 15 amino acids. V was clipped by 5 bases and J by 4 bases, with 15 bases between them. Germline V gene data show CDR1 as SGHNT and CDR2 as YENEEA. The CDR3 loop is CASSRGPYGNQPQHF. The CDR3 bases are TGTGCCAGCAGCCGCGGCCCCTACGGGAATCAGCCCCAGCATTTT.

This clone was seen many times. The CDR3, as DNA: TGTGCCAGCAGTCTCAGACTAGCGGGAGGGCCGATAAATGAGCAGTTCTTC. This encodes CASSLRLAGGPINEQFF. The chain combines TRBV27 with TRBJ2-1; 14 positions agree with TRBD2. CDR1 and CDR2 from the germline V gene are MNHEY and SMNVEV (reference sequence). J lost 7 bases, V lost 5 bases, and 10 bases had no gene match. This CDR3 has 17 amino acids.

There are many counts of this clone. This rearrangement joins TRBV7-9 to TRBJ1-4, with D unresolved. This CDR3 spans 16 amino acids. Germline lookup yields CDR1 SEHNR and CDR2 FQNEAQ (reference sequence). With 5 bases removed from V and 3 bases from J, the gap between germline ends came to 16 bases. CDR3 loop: CASSGGKADSNEKLFF. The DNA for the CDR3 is TGTGCCAGCAGCGGTGGCAAGGCGGACTCTAATGAAAAACTGTTTTTT. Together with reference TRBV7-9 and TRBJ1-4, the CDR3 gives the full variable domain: DTGVSQNPRHKITKRGQNVTFRCDPISEHNRLYWYRQTLGQGPEFLTYFQNEAQLEKSRLLSDRFSAERPKGSFSTLEIQRTEQGDSAMYLCASSGGKADSNEKLFFGSGTQLSVL.

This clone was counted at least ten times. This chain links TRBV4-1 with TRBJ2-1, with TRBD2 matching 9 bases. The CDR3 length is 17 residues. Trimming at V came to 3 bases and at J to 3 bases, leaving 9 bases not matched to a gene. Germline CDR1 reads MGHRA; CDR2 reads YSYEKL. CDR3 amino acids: CASSQLASGTFYNEQFF. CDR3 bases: TGCGCCAGCAGCCAGCTTGCTAGCGGGACCTTCTACAATGAGCAGTTCTTC.

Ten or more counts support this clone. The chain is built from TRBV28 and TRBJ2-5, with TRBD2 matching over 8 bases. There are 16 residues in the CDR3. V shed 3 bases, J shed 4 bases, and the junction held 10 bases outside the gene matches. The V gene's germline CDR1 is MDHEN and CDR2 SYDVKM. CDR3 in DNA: TGTGCCAGCAGTTTTTCTACGGGAGGGCCGGGAGAGACCCAGTACTTC. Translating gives CASSFSTGGPGETQYF.